The 2 T cell receptor beta chains in this list originate from one sample, sequenced in a study of OX40 agonist ivuxolimab in advanced cancers. The assay was immunoSEQ multiplex PCR, and TCRdb's table has in-frame clones only and misses some. The table includes roughly 49,000 clones, under 90% detected once. Sample: CD4+ or CD8+ T cells sorted from blood, taken in a trial of the OX40 agonist ivuxolimab. All receptors derive from an adult with an advanced solid tumor such as melanoma, head and neck, liver or kidney cancer.

The CDR3, as DNA: TGTGCCAGCAGCTGGGGGGTGGCCGGGGAGCTGTTTTTT. It codes for CASSWGVAGELFF. The chain carries TRBV5-4 and TRBJ2-2; weak D call: TRBD2 (6 bases). This CDR3 has 13 amino acids. Trimming took 3 bases from V and 6 from J, leaving 9 bases between them. Germline CDR1 SGHNT, CDR2 YYREEE (reference sequence).

The J gene is TRBJ2-3, the V gene TRBV19; D might be TRBD2 (6 bases). The CDR3 covers 15 residues. Trimming stripped 5 bases from V and 2 bases from J, with 14 bases between. The germline V gene has CDR1 LNHDA and CDR2 SQIVND (reference sequence). CDR3 sequence (DNA): TGTGCCAGTAGTCTAGCTAGCGCATACACAGATACGCAGTATTTT. As protein: CASSLASAYTDTQYF.